The 20 T cell receptor beta chains below all came from one sample that was sequenced in a study of T cells expressing NK-cell markers. TCRdb reanalyzed the 5' RACE reads and collapses them to one entry per CDR3 protein, without DNA. This repertoire includes a few hundred thousand distinct CDR3 sequences. Sequenced sample: blood T cells: a sorted CD56 or NKG2C T cell subset, CD4+ or CD8+ T cells, or bulk PBMC T cells (not recorded which). Source of these receptors: a man between 18 and 35 years old in good health.

The chain uses TRBV7-7 and TRBJ2-1; TCRdb indicates TRBD2, and absent DNA this call remains unverified. This CDR3 comprises 19 residues. CDR1 is SSHAT, CDR2 FNYEAQ, per germline (reference sequence). The CDR3 loop reads CASSSGVFWSSGMVDEQFF.

The chain combines TRBV13 with TRBJ2-5; no DNA is available, so the TRBD2 call from TCRdb remains unchecked. CDR1 is PRHDT and CDR2 is FYEKMQ in the germline V gene (reference sequence). The CDR3 consists of 15 residues. The CDR3 sequence is CASTFSGGVQETQYF.

The chain recombines TRBV12-3 or TRBV12-4 with TRBJ2-3; the D call of TRBD1 rests on TCRdb alone, since no DNA is present to check it. There are 14 residues in the CDR3. CDR3 residues: CASIKTGHPDTQYF.

CDR3 region: CASSSGTAWWEQYF. V is TRBV5-1 and J is TRBJ2-7; no DNA is available, so the TRBD2 call from TCRdb remains unchecked. The CDR3 length is 14 residues. Germline loops: CDR1 SGHRS, CDR2 YFSETQ.

This chain links TRBV7-9 with TRBJ1-1. The CDR3 is made up of 15 amino acids. Germline-derived CDR1 and CDR2 are SEHNR and FQNEAQ (reference sequence). CDR3 residues: CASSLLRAENTEAFF. Full variable domain (missing parts from reference TRBV7-9 and TRBJ1-1): DTGVSQNPRHKITKRGQNVTFRCDPISEHNRLYWYRQTLGQGPEFLTYFQNEAQLEKSRLLSDRFSAERPKGSFSTLEIQRTEQGDSAMYLCASSLLRAENTEAFFGQGTRLTVV.

V is TRBV25-1 and J is TRBJ2-7; TCRdb's assignment of TRBD1 cannot be checked, as there is no DNA. This CDR3 has 11 residues. From germline, CDR1 is MGHDK and CDR2 SYGVNS. The CDR3 here is CATTGTYEQYF.

The gene calls are TRBV7-9 and TRBJ2-1; TCRdb calls TRBD2, which cannot be checked without DNA. CDR1 is SEHNR and CDR2 is FQNEAQ in the germline V gene (reference sequence). The CDR3 is made up of 14 amino acids. The CDR3 loop is CASSAGGSGNEQFF.

The chain couples TRBV7-9 to TRBJ2-7; TCRdb selects TRBD1, and the lack of DNA leaves this call unchecked. The CDR3 has 16 amino acids. From germline, CDR1 is SEHNR and CDR2 FQNEAQ (reference sequence). The CDR3 sequence: CASSPMGQGKSYEQYF.

This chain links TRBV20-1 with TRBJ1-1. Germline V gives CDR1 DFQATT, CDR2 SNEGSKA (reference sequence). This CDR3 region has 11 residues. The CDR3 sequence: CSARLITEAFF.

The chain combines TRBV2 with TRBJ2-1; TCRdb picks TRBD2, but there is no DNA to check that call. Germline V gene data show CDR1 as SNHLY and CDR2 as FYNNEI. The CDR3 covers 16 residues. CDR3 region: CASPNGAGEKYNEQFF.

This chain uses TRBV12-3 or TRBV12-4 with TRBJ2-3; TCRdb outputs TRBD2, but without DNA this stays unchecked. CDR3 length equals 16 residues. This chain's CDR3 is CASSPRDSTYTDTQYF.

The chain employs TRBV21-1 and TRBJ2-5; TCRdb's assignment of TRBD1 cannot be checked, as there is no DNA. TRBV21-1 is annotated as a pseudogene. CDR3 length: 13 residues. The CDR3 loop reads CASSKSARETQYF.

The chain couples TRBV4-2 to TRBJ2-1; without DNA, the TCRdb call of TRBD2 cannot be checked. Per the germline V gene, CDR1 is LGHNA and CDR2 is YNFKEQ. The CDR3 runs to 16 residues. CDR3 amino acids: CASSQEAGLAGVEQFF.

The rearrangement joins TRBV7-9 to TRBJ2-5; TCRdb designates TRBD2, a call that cannot be tested without DNA. The CDR3 length is 15 residues. Germline loops: CDR1 SEHNR, CDR2 FQNEAQ (reference sequence). The CDR3 here is CASSPGLGRGETQYF.

The J gene is TRBJ1-1, the V gene TRBV28. Germline CDR1 is MDHEN and CDR2 is SYDVKM. The CDR3 is 15 amino acids. This chain's CDR3 is CASSFGTDFLGSAFF.

This chain uses TRBV3-1 with TRBJ2-1; TCRdb designates TRBD2, a call that cannot be tested without DNA. Germline CDR1 is LGHDT and CDR2 is YNNKEL (reference sequence). The CDR3 totals 14 residues. CDR3 residues: CASKERVTYNEQFF.

The chain combines TRBV7-8 with TRBJ2-1; TCRdb's D call, TRBD1, is unchecked because there is no DNA. This CDR3 has 13 residues. Germline CDR1 and CDR2: SGHVS and FQNEAQ. This CDR3 reads CASSKDRSNEQFF.

V usage is TRBV29-1 and J usage is TRBJ1-1. This CDR3 is 12 amino acids long. CDR1 is SQVTM and CDR2 is ANQGSEA in the germline V gene. The CDR3 reads CSVEVGIAEAFF.

The chain combines TRBV24-1 with TRBJ2-1. The CDR3 is 13 amino acids. Germline V gene sequence: CDR1 KGHDR, CDR2 SFDVKD. This CDR3 is CATSSESYNEQFF.

V is TRBV7-9 and J is TRBJ2-1; without DNA, the TCRdb call of TRBD2 cannot be checked. This CDR3 region has 20 residues. The germline gives CDR1 SEHNR, CDR2 FQNEAQ (reference sequence). The CDR3 protein is CASSLVTDTSLAGGNNEQFF.